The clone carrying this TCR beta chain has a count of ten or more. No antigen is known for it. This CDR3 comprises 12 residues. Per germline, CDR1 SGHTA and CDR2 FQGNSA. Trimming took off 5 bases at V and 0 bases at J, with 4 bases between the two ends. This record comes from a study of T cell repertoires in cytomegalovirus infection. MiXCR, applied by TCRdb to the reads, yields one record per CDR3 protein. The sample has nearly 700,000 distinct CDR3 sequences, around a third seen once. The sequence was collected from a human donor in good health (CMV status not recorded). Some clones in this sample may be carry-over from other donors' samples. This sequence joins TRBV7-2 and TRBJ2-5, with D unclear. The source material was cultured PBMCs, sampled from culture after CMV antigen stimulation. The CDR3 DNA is TGTGCCAGCAGCAAGTACCAAGAGACCCAGTACTTC. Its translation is CASSKYQETQYF.